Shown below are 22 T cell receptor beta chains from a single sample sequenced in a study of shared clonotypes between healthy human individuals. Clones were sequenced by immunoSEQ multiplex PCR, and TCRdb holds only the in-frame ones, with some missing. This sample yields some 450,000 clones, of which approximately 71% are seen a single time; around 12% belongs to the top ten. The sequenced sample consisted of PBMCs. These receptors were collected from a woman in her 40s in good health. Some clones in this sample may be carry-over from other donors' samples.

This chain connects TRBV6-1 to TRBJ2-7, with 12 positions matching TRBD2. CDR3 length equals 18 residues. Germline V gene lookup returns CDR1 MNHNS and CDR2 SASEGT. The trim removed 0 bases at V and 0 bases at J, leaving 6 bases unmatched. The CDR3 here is CASSEASGLAGISYEQYF. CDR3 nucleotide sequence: TGTGCCAGCAGTGAAGCTTCGGGACTAGCGGGCATCTCCTACGAGCAGTACTTC.

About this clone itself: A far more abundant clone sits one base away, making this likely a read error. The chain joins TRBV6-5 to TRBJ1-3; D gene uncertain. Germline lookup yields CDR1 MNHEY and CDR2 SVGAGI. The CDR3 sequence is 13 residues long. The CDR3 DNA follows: TGTGCCCGCAGTTACTCGAGTGGAAACACCATATATTTT. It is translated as CARSYSSGNTIYF.

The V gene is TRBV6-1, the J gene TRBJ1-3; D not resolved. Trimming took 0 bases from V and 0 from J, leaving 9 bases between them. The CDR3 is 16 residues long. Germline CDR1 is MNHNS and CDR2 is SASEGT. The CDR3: CASSEAGTTSGNTIYF. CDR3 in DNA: TGTGCCAGCAGTGAAGCAGGAACAACCTCTGGAAACACCATATATTTT.

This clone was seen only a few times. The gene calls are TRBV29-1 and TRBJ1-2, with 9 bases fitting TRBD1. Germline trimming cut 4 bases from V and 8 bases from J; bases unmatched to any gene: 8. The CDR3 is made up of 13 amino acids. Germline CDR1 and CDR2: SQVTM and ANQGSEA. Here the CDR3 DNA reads TGCAGCGTTGGGAAACAGGGGGCGGTAGGCTACACCTTC. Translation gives CSVGKQGAVGYTF.

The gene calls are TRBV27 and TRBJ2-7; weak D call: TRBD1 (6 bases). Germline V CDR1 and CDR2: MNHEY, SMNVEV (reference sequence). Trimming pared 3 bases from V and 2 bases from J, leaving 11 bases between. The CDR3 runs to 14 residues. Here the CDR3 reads CASSFTGTPYEQYF. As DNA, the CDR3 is TGTGCCAGCAGTTTCACCGGGACACCCTACGAGCAGTACTTC.

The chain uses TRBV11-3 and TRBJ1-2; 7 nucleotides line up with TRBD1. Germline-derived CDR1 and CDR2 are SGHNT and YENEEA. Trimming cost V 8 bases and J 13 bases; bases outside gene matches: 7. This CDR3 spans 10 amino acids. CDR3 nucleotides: TGTGCCAGCTTTTGGCAGGGGGGCACCTTC. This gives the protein CASFWQGGTF.

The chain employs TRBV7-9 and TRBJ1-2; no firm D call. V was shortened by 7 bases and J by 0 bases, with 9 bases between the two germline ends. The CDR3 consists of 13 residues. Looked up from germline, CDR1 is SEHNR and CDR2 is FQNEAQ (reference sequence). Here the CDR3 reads CASTPAANYGYTF. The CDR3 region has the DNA TGTGCCAGCACCCCAGCGGCTAACTATGGCTACACCTTC.

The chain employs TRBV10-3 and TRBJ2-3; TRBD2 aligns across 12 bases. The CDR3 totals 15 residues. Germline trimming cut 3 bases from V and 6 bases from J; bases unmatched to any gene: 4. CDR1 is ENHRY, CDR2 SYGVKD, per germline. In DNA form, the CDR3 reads TGTGCCATCAGTGAACTACTAGCGGGAGGTGATACGCAGTATTTT. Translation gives CAISELLAGGDTQYF.

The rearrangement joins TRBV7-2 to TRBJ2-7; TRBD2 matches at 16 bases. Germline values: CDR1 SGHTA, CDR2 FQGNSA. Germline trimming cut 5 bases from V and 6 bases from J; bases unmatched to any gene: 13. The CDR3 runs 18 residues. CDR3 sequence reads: CASSLSPGLAGGPSEQYF. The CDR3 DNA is TGTGCCAGCAGCCTTAGCCCGGGACTAGCGGGAGGGCCGTCCGAGCAGTACTTC.

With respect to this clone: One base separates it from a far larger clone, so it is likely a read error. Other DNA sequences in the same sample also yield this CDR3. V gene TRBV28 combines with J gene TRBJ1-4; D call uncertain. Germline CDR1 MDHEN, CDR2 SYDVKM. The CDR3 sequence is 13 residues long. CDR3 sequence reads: CASKNATNEKLFF. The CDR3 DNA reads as TGTGCCAGCAAAAACGCAACCAATGAAAAACTGTTTTTT.

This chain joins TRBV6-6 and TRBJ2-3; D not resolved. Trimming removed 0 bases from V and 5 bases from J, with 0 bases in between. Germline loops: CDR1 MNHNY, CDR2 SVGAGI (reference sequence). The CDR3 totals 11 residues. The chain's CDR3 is CASSYSDTQYF. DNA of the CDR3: TGTGCCAGCAGTTACTCAGATACGCAGTATTTT.

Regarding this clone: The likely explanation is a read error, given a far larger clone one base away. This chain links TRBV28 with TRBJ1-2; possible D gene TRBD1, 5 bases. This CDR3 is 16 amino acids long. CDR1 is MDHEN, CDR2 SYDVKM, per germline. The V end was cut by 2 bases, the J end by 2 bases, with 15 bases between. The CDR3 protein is CASSLEPGAANYGYTF. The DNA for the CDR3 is TGTGCCAGCAGTTTAGAGCCCGGGGCAGCGAACTATGGCTACACCTTC.

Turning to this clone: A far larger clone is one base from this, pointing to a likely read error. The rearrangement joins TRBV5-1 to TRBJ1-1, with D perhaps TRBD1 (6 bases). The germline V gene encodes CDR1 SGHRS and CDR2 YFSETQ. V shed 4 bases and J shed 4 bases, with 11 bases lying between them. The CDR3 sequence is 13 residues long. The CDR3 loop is CASSMGQRTEAFF. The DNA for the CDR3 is TGCGCCAGCAGCATGGGACAACGCACTGAAGCTTTCTTT.

The CDR3 sequence is CASSVDGAGSYEQYF. The CDR3 DNA reads TGTGCCAGCAGCGTAGATGGAGCCGGTTCCTACGAGCAGTACTTC. The V and J genes are TRBV9 and TRBJ2-7, with D hard to call. CDR3 size: 15 residues. Germline-derived CDR1 and CDR2 are SGDLS and YYNGEE. Trimming stripped 0 bases from V and 1 base from J, with 11 bases between.

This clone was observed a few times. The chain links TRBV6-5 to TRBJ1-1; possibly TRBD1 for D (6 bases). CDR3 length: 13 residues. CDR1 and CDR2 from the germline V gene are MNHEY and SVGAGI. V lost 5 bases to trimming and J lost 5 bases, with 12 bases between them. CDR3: CASSAGVWTEAFF. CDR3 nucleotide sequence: TGTGCCAGCAGTGCAGGGGTCTGGACTGAAGCTTTCTTT.

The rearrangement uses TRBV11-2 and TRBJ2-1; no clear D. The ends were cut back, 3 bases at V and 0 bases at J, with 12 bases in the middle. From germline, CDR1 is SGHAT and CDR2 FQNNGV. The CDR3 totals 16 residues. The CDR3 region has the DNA TGTGCCAGCAGCTTTACTCGACGTAGCTCCTACAATGAGCAGTTCTTC. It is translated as CASSFTRRSSYNEQFF.

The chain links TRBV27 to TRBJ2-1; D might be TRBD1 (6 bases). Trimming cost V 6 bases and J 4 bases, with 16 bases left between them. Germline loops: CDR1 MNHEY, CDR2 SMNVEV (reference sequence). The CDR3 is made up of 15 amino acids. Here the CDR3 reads CASSSGTTGYNEQFF. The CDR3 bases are TGTGCCAGCAGCTCCGGGACAACCGGGTACAATGAGCAGTTCTTC.

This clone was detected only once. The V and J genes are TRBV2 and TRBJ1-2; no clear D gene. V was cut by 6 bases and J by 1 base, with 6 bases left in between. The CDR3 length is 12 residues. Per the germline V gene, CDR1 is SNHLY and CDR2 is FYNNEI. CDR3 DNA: TGTGCCAGCAGCGCCCTTAACTATGGCTACACCTTC. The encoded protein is CASSALNYGYTF. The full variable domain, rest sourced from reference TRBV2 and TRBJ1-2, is EPEVTQTPSHQVTQMGQEVILRCVPISNHLYFYWYRQILGQKVEFLVSFYNNEISEKSEIFDDQFSVERPDGSNFTLKIRSTKLEDSAMYFCASSALNYGYTFGSGTRLTVV.

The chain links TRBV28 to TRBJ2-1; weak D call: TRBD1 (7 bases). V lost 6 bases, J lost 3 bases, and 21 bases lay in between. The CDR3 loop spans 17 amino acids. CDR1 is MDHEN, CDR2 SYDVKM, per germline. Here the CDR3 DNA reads TGTGCCAGCAGCAGGGGGGAGCTTTTACCCGACTACAATGAGCAGTTCTTC. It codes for CASSRGELLPDYNEQFF.

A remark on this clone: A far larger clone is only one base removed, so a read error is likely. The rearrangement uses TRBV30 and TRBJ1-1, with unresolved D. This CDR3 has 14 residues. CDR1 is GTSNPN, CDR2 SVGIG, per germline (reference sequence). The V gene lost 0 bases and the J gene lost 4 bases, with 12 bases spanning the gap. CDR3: CAWSVRGITTEAFF. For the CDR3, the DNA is TGTGCCTGGAGTGTGAGAGGGATAACCACTGAAGCTTTCTTT.

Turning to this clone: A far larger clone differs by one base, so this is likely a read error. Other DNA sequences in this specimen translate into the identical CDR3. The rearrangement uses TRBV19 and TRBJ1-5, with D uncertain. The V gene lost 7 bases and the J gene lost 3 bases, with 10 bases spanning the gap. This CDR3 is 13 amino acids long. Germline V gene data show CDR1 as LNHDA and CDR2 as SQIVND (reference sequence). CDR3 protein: CASTVGTNQPQHF. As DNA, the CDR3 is TGTGCCAGTACCGTGGGTACCAATCAGCCCCAGCATTTT.

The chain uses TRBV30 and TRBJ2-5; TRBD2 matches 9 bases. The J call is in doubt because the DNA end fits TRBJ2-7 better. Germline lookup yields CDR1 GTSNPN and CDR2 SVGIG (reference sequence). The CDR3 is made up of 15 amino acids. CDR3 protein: CAWSLGGGGAYEQYF. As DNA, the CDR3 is TGTGCCTGGAGTCTTGGAGGCGGGGGGGCCTACGAGCAGTACTTC.